This TCR beta chain appears in the sequencing data of a study of shared clonotypes between healthy human individuals. The wider study: CD8 memory received one plate per donor, CD8 naive two, CD4 memory three and CD4 naive three.

CDR1 MDHEN and CDR2 SYDVKM come from the germline V gene. Trimming removed 6 bases from V and 0 bases from J, with 15 bases in between. The CDR3 runs to 15 residues. Donors were healthy HIV-negative adults without recently reported acute infections or vaccinations. CD4+ cells yielded CD45RA+ naive and CD45RA-negative memory subsets. Of note for this clone: This same CDR3 is encoded by further DNA sequences in the sample.

Genomic DNA (from each subset) was split evenly across several immunoSEQ plates. Some clones are missing from TCRdb's copy, which holds only in-frame ones; the method was immunoSEQ multiplex PCR. The data show under 2.5 million clones, roughly 92% seen once. The sequenced sample consisted of naive CD4+ T cells from PBMCs. Subset defined: CD45RA+ positively selected. This rearrangement joins TRBV28 to TRBJ2-7; the D gene is possibly TRBD2 (6 bases). The TCR was taken from a man aged 18 to 30 in good health. Some clones in this sample may be carry-over from other donors' samples. CDR3 DNA sequence: TGTGCCAGCAGGCCCGGGACTCTTAGCTCCTACGAGCAGTACTTC. This gives the protein CASRPGTLSSYEQYF.